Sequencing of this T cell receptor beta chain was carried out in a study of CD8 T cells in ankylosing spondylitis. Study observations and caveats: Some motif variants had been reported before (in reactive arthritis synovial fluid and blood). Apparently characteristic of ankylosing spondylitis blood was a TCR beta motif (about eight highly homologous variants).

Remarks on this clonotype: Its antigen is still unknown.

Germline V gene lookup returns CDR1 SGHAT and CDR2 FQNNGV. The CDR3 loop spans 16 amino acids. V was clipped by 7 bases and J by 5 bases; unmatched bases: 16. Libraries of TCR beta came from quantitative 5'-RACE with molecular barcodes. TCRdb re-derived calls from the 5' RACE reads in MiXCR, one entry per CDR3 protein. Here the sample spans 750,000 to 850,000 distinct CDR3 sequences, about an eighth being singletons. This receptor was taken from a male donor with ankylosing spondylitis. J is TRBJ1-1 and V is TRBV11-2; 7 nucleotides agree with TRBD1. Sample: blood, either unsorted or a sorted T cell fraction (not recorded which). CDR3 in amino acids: CASNDRQGESRTEAFF. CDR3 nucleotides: TGTGCCAGCAACGATCGACAGGGAGAGAGTAGAACTGAAGCTTTCTTT.